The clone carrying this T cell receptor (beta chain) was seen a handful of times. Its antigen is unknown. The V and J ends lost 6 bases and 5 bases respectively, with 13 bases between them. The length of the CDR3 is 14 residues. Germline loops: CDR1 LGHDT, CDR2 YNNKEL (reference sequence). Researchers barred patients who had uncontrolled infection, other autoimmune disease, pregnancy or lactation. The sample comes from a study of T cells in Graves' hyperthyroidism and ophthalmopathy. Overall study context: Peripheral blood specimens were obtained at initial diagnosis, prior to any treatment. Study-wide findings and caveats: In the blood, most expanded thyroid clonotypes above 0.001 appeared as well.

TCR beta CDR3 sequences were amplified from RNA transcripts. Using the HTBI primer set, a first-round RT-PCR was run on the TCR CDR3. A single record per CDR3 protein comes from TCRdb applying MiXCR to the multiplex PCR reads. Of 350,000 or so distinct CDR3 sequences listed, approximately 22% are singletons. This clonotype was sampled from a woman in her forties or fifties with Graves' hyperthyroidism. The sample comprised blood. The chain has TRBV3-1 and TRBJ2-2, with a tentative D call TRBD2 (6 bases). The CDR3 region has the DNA TGTGCCAGCAGGGTGGGCAGCGGGACCGGGGAGCTGTTTTTT. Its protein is CASRVGSGTGELFF.